The 15 T cell receptor beta chains in this list originate from one sample, sequenced in a study. TCRdb analysed the RT-PCR reads with MiXCR anew, one entry per CDR3 protein. Found here are more than 550,000 distinct CDR3 sequences, 13% to 15% of them singletons; the top ten hold just over 3.5%. Sequencing used memory CD4+ T cells from blood. The receptors originated from a female donor in good health, serving as a healthy control.

This clonotype was recorded a few times. This chain uses TRBV12-3 or TRBV12-4 with TRBJ2-5; D is unresolved. V dropped 5 bases and J dropped 2 bases, with 9 bases sitting between them. This CDR3 region has 13 residues. The DNA for the CDR3 is TGTGCCAGCAGTGGCCATTCGCAAGAGACCCAGTACTTC. Amino acids: CASSGHSQETQYF.

This clonotype was recorded a few times. The chain uses TRBV7-9 and TRBJ2-2, with D perhaps being TRBD1 or TRBD2 (6 bases each). V was clipped by 7 bases and J by 4 bases, with 16 bases between them. The CDR3 length is 15 residues. CDR1 is SEHNR, CDR2 FQNEAQ, per germline (reference sequence). The CDR3: CASTPRGAGTGELFF. The CDR3 bases are TGTGCCAGCACCCCGAGGGGGGCCGGCACCGGGGAGCTGTTTTTT.

This clonotype occurred a few times. The J gene is TRBJ1-1, the V gene TRBV7-9, with a tentative D call TRBD1 (6 bases). The CDR3 is 15 amino acids. CDR1 and CDR2 from the germline V gene are SEHNR and FQNEAQ (reference sequence). Trimming removed 5 bases from V and 0 bases from J, with 13 bases in between. CDR3 amino acids: CASSDGQLLNTEAFF. The CDR3 DNA follows: TGTGCCAGCAGCGACGGACAGCTATTGAACACTGAAGCTTTCTTT. Full variable domain (outside the CDR3, taken from reference TRBV7-9 and TRBJ1-1): DTGVSQNPRHKITKRGQNVTFRCDPISEHNRLYWYRQTLGQGPEFLTYFQNEAQLEKSRLLSDRFSAERPKGSFSTLEIQRTEQGDSAMYLCASSDGQLLNTEAFFGQGTRLTVV.

V usage is TRBV11-2 and J usage is TRBJ2-5; 9 bases agree with TRBD2. V was pared by 4 bases and J by 2 bases, with 11 bases of the junction left unmatched. The CDR3 covers 17 residues. CDR1 and CDR2 from the germline V gene are SGHAT and FQNNGV. In DNA, the CDR3 is TGTGCCAGCAGCTCCGGGAGGGCTAGCGGGGAACAAGAGACCCAGTACTTC. Translation: CASSSGRASGEQETQYF.

Only a few counts were recorded for this clonotype. The genes are TRBV9 and TRBJ2-7; 8 nucleotides match TRBD2. Germline-derived CDR1 and CDR2 are SGDLS and YYNGEE. The CDR3 extends over 15 amino acids. The V segment lost 4 bases and the J segment 0 bases; nucleotides outside the gene matches: 6. The CDR3 protein is CASSRSGSTSYEQYF. CDR3 bases: TGTGCCAGCAGCAGAAGCGGGAGTACCTCCTACGAGCAGTACTTC.

This clonotype was seen many times. The rearrangement joins TRBV20-1 to TRBJ1-6, with D possibly matching TRBD1 (6 bases). The CDR3 sequence is 17 residues long. Trimming removed 0 bases at V and 1 base at J, with 13 bases between. The germline gives CDR1 DFQATT, CDR2 SNEGSKA (reference sequence). The CDR3 protein is CSARDDRSGSYNSPLHF. In DNA, the CDR3 is TGCAGTGCTAGAGATGACAGGTCGGGGTCCTATAATTCACCCCTCCACTTT.

This clonotype was seen more than once but under ten times. The chain combines TRBV6-5 with TRBJ1-4; 8 bases map to TRBD1. CDR3 size: 14 residues. Germline V lookup: CDR1 MNHEY, CDR2 SVGAGI. Trimming at V came to 6 bases and at J to 5 bases, leaving 5 bases not matched to a gene. For the CDR3, the DNA is TGTGCCAGCAGAATGGGACAGGCCAATGAAAAACTGTTTTTT. It encodes CASRMGQANEKLFF.

This clonotype was detected once. This sequence joins TRBV5-5 and TRBJ2-6; D is perhaps TRBD1 or TRBD2 (6 bases each). V was pared by 1 base and J by 0 bases, with 17 bases between. The V gene's germline CDR1 is SGHKS and CDR2 YYEKEE (reference sequence). CDR3 size: 19 residues. CDR3 nucleotide sequence: TGTGCCAGCAGCTTGCACCGGGGGCCGTCAAGCTCTGGGGCCAACGTCCTGACTTTC. Translation gives CASSLHRGPSSSGANVLTF.

This clonotype turned up a few times. The J gene is TRBJ1-2, the V gene TRBV15; D possibly corresponds to TRBD1 (6 bases). The CDR3 has 14 amino acids. V was cut by 3 bases and J by 2 bases, with 10 bases left in between. Germline V CDR1 and CDR2: LNHNV, YYDKDF (reference sequence). CDR3 coding DNA: TGTGCCACCAGCAGTAGAGGACAGAACTATGGCTACACCTTC. This sequence encodes CATSSRGQNYGYTF.

The chain carries TRBV4-3 and TRBJ2-2; 7 bases agree with TRBD2. The CDR3 is 21 amino acids. Germline V gene sequence: CDR1 LGHNA, CDR2 YSLEER. Germline trimming cut 2 bases from V and 0 bases from J; bases unmatched to any gene: 18. The CDR3: CASSQSPSGGPSFSNTGELFF. DNA for the CDR3: TGCGCCAGCAGCCAATCCCCGTCGGGAGGACCAAGTTTTTCGAACACCGGGGAGCTGTTTTTT.

This clonotype was seen many times. CDR3 amino acids: CASSPDYGYTF. The CDR3 DNA sequence: TGTGCCAGCAGCCCGGACTATGGCTACACCTTC. V usage is TRBV12-3 or TRBV12-4 and J usage is TRBJ1-2; D is unclear. The CDR3 consists of 11 residues. V was cut by 6 bases and J by 3 bases, with 5 bases left in between.

The V and J genes are TRBV19 and TRBJ2-3; 9 bases map to TRBD2. V trimming: 3 bases; J trimming: 3 bases; junction bases outside the gene matches: 7. Germline V gene sequence: CDR1 LNHDA, CDR2 SQIVND (reference sequence). The CDR3 length is 16 residues. The CDR3 is CASSMLPAGGTDTQYF. The DNA of the CDR3 is TGTGCCAGTAGTATGCTACCAGCGGGAGGTACAGATACGCAGTATTTT. Variable domain in full (rest from reference TRBV19 and TRBJ2-3): DGGITQSPKYLFRKEGQNVTLSCEQNLNHDAMYWYRQDPGQGLRLIYYSQIVNDFQKGDIAEGYSVSREKKESFPLTVTSAQKNPTAFYLCASSMLPAGGTDTQYFGPGTRLTVL.

This clonotype was recorded at least ten times. The CDR3 DNA reads as TGCAGTGCTAGTAGGACTTCAACCCCTGAGCAGTTCTTC. Protein product: CSASRTSTPEQFF. This sequence joins TRBV20-1 and TRBJ2-1, with D possibly matching TRBD2 (5 bases). The V gene's germline CDR1 is DFQATT and CDR2 SNEGSKA (reference sequence). This CDR3 spans 13 amino acids. Trimming took 3 bases from V and 9 from J, leaving 15 bases between them.

The sample holds a few counts of this clonotype. The chain combines TRBV29-1 with TRBJ2-7; D tentatively reads TRBD1 or TRBD2 (5 bases each). Per the germline V gene, CDR1 is SQVTM and CDR2 is ANQGSEA. Trimming removed 7 bases from V and 7 bases from J, with 20 bases in between. The CDR3 totals 13 residues. CDR3 sequence (DNA): TGCAGCGGCCGAGTAGGGACCCAGAGGGAGCAGTACTTC. It codes for CSGRVGTQREQYF.

This clonotype was found many times. The chain is built from TRBV29-1 and TRBJ2-7; D is perhaps TRBD1 (6 bases). Per the germline V gene, CDR1 is SQVTM and CDR2 is ANQGSEA. V was pared by 6 bases and J by 3 bases, with 18 bases between. CDR3 length equals 14 residues. CDR3 in amino acids: CSVLSRDMDYEQYF. The CDR3 coding sequence is TGCAGCGTGTTAAGCCGGGACATGGACTACGAGCAGTACTTC.